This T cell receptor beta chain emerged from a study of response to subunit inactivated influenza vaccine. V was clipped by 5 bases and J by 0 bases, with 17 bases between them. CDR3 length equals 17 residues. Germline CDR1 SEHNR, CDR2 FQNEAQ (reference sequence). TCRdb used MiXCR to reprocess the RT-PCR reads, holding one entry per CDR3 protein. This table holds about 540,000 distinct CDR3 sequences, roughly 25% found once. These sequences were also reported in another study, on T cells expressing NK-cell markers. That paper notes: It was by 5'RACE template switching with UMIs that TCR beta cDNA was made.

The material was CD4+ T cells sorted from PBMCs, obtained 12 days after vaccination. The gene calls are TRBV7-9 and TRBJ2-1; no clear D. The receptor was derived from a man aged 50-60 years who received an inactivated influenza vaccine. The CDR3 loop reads CASSPPSGHPSYNEQFF. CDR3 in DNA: TGTGCCAGCAGCCCCCCTTCAGGCCACCCCTCCTACAATGAGCAGTTCTTC.